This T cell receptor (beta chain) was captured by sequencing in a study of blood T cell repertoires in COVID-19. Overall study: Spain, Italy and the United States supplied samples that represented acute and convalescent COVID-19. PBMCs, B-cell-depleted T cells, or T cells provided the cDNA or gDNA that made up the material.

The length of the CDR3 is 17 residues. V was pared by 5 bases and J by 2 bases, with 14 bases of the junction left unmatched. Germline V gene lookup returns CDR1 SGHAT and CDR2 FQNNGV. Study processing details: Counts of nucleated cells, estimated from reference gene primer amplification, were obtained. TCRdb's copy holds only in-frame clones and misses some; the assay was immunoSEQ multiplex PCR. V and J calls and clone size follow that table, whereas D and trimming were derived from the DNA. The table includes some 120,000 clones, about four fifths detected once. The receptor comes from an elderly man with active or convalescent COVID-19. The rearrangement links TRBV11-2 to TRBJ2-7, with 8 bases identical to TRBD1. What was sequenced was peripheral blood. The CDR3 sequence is CASSPSTGAARPYEQYF. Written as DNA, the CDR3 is TGTGCCAGCAGCCCTTCGACAGGGGCTGCAAGACCCTACGAGCAGTACTTC.